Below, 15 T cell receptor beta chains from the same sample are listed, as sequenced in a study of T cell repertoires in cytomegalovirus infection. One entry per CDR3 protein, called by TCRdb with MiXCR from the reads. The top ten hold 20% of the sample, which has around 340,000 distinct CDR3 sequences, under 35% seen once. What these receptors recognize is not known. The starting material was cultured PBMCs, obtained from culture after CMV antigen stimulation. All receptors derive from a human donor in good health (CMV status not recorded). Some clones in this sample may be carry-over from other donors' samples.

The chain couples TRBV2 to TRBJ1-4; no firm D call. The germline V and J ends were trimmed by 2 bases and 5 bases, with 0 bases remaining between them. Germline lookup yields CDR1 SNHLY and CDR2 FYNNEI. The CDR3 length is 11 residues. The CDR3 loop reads CASSENEKLFF. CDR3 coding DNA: TGTGCCAGCAGTGAAAATGAAAAACTGTTTTTT.

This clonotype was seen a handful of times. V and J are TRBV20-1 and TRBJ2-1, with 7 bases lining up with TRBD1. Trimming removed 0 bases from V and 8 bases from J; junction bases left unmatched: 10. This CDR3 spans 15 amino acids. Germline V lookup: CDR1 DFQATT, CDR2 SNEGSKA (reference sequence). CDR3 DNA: TGCAGTGCTAGAGATACTCGACAGGGTGGGTATGAGCAGTTCTTC. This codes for CSARDTRQGGYEQFF.

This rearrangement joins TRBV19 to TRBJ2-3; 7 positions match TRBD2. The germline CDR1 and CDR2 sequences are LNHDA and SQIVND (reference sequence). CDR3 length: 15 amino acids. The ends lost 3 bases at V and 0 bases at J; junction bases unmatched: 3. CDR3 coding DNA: TGTGCCAGTAGTATGCTAGCGGCTAGCACAGATACGCAGTATTTT. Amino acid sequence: CASSMLAASTDTQYF.

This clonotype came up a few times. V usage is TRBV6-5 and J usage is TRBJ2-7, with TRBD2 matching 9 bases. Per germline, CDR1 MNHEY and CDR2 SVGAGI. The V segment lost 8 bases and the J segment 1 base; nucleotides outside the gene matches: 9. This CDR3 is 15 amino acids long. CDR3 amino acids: CASSMERGESYEQYF. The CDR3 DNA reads TGTGCCAGCTCAATGGAGCGGGGGGAATCCTACGAGCAGTACTTC.

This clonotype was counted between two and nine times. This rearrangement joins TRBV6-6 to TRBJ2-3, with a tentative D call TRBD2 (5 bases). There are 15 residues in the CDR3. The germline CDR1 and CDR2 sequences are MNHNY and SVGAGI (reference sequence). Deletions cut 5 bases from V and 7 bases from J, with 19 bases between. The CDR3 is CASSPSEDFPNTQYF. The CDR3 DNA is TGTGCCAGCAGTCCCAGTGAGGACTTTCCGAATACGCAGTATTTT.

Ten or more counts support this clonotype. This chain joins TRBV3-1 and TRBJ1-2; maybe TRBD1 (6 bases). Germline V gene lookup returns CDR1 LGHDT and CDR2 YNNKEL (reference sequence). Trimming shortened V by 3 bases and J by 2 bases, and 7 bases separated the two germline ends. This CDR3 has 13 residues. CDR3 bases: TGTGCCAGCAGCCATGACAGGAACTATGGCTACACCTTC. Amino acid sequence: CASSHDRNYGYTF.

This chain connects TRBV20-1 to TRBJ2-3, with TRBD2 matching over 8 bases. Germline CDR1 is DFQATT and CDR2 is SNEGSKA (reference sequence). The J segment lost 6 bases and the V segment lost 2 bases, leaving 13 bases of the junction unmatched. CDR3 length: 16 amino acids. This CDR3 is CSARRSAGALGDTQYF. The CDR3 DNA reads TGCAGTGCTAGAAGGTCAGCGGGGGCCCTTGGGGATACGCAGTATTTT.

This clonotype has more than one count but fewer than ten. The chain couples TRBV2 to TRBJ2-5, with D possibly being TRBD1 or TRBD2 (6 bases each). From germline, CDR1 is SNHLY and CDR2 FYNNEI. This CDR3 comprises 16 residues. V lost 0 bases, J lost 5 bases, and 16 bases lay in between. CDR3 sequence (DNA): TGTGCCAGCAGTGAAGCGCTTCGTGGGGGGCGGGAGACCCAGTACTTC. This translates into CASSEALRGGRETQYF.

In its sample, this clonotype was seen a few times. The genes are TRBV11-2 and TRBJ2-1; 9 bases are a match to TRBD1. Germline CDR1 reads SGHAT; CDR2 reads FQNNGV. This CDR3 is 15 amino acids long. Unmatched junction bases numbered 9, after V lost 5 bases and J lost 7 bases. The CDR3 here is CASSIQGAIGNEQFF. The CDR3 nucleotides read TGTGCCAGCAGCATACAGGGGGCGATCGGGAATGAGCAGTTCTTC. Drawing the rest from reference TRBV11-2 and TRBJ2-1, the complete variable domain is EAGVAQSPRYKIIEKRQSVAFWCNPISGHATLYWYQQILGQGPKLLIQFQNNGVVDDSQLPKDRFSAERLKGVDSTLKIQPAKLEDSAVYLCASSIQGAIGNEQFFGPGTRLTVL.

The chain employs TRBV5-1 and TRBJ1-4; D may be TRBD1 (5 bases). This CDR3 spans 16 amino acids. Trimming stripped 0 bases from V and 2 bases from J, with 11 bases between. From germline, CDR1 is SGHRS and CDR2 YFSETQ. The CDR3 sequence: CASSLEVGQTNEKLFF. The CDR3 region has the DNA TGCGCCAGCAGCTTGGAAGTGGGGCAGACTAATGAAAAACTGTTTTTT.

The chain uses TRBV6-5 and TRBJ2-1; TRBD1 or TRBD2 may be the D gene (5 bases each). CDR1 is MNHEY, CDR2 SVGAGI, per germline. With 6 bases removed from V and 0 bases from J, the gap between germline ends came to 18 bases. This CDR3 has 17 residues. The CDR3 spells CASRNYDSGASYNEQFF. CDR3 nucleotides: TGTGCCAGCAGGAACTATGACAGCGGAGCCTCCTACAATGAGCAGTTCTTC.

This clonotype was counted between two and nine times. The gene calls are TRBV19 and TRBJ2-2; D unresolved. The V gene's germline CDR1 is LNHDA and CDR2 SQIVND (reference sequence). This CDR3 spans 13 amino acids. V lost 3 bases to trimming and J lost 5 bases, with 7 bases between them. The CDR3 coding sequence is TGTGCCAGTAGTATTCTAGATACCGGGGAGCTGTTTTTT. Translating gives CASSILDTGELFF. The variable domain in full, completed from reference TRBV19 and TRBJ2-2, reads DGGITQSPKYLFRKEGQNVTLSCEQNLNHDAMYWYRQDPGQGLRLIYYSQIVNDFQKGDIAEGYSVSREKKESFPLTVTSAQKNPTAFYLCASSILDTGELFFGEGSRLTVL.

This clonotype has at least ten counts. The CDR3 sequence: CASSLTLGGTEAFF. CDR3 bases: TGTGCCAGCAGCTTAACCTTAGGGGGCACTGAAGCTTTCTTT. This sequence joins TRBV7-2 and TRBJ1-1, with D possibly TRBD1 on 6 matching bases. This CDR3 has 14 residues. Deletions cut 2 bases from V and 4 bases from J, with 11 bases between. In germline, CDR1 is SGHTA, CDR2 FQGNSA.

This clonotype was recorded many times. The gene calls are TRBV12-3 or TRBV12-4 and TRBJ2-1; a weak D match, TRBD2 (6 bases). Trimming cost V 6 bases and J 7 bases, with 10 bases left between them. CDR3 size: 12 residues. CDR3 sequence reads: CASRYSGNEQFF. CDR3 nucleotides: TGTGCCAGCAGATATAGCGGAAATGAGCAGTTCTTC.

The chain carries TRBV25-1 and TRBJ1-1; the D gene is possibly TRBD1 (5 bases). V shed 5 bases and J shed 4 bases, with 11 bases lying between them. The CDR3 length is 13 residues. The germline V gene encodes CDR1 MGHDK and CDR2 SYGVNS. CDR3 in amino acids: CASSSYQGTEAFF. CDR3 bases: TGTGCCAGCAGTTCCTACCAGGGCACTGAAGCTTTCTTT. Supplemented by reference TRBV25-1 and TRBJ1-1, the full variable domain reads EADIYQTPRYLVIGTGKKITLECSQTMGHDKMYWYQQDPGMELHLIHYSYGVNSTEKGDLSSESTVSRIRTEHFPLTLESARPSHTSQYLCASSSYQGTEAFFGQGTRLTVV.